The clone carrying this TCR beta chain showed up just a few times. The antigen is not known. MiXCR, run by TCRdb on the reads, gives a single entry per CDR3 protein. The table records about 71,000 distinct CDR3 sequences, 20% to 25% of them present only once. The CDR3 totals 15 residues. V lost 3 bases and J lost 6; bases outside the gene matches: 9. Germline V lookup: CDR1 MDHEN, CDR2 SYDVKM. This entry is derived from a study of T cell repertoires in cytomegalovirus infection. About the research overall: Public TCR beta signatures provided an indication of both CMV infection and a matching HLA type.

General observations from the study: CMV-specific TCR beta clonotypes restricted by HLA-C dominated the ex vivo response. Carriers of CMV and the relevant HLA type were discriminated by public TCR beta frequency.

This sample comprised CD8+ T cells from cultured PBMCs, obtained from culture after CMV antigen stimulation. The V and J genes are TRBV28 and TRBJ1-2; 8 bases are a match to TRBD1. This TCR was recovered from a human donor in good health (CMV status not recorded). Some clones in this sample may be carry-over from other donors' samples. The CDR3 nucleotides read TGTGCCAGCAGTTTCCCCTCGGACAGGGTCGATGGCTACACCTTC. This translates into CASSFPSDRVDGYTF.